These 31 T cell receptor beta chains share one sample of origin, sequenced in a study of OX40 agonist ivuxolimab in advanced cancers. The repertoire was sequenced with immunoSEQ multiplex PCR; TCRdb's copy has only in-frame clones and lacks some. The sample records about 51,000 clones, about four fifths being singletons. The specimen was CD4+ or CD8+ T cells sorted from blood, collected in a trial of the OX40 agonist ivuxolimab. These receptors were obtained from an adult with an advanced solid tumor such as melanoma, head and neck, liver or kidney cancer.

The table lists this clone with a count of one. The V call is TRBV5-1, the J call TRBJ2-1; possibly TRBD1 for D (6 bases). CDR1 is SGHRS and CDR2 is YFSETQ in the germline V gene. V was clipped by 4 bases and J by 7 bases, with 21 bases between them. This CDR3 region has 16 residues. In DNA form, the CDR3 reads TGCGCCAGCAGCCAGGGGCTCCTGGGACCTAGGAATGAGCAGTTCTTC. Translating it yields CASSQGLLGPRNEQFF.

This chain links TRBV23-1 with TRBJ1-1, with a weak D call TRBD1 (5 bases). TRBV23-1 is an ORF for which the function is uncertain. This CDR3 contains 17 residues. The V end was cut by 0 bases, the J end by 3 bases, with 17 bases between. The CDR3: CASSQSEPGPRDTEAFF. The CDR3, as DNA: TGCGCCAGCAGTCAATCGGAGCCGGGACCCCGGGACACTGAAGCTTTCTTT.

The sample holds one count of this clone. V gene TRBV7-2 combines with J gene TRBJ2-1; TRBD2 matches 10 bases. The J segment lost 5 bases and the V segment lost 1 base, leaving 2 bases of the junction unmatched. This CDR3 spans 15 amino acids. The V gene's germline CDR1 is SGHTA and CDR2 FQGNSA. The CDR3 DNA reads TGTGCCAGCAGCTTAGGGACTAGCGGAAACAATGAGCAGTTCTTC. This encodes CASSLGTSGNNEQFF.

The V and J genes are TRBV5-1 and TRBJ1-3; D gene uncertain. This CDR3 spans 15 amino acids. Germline V CDR1 and CDR2: SGHRS, YFSETQ. Trimming cost V 0 bases and J 7 bases, with 14 bases left between them. The CDR3 sequence: CASSLGGVGWNTIYF. CDR3 DNA: TGCGCCAGCAGCTTGGGTGGGGTTGGCTGGAACACCATATATTTT.

V usage is TRBV9 and J usage is TRBJ2-3, with D possibly being TRBD2 (6 bases). Germline CDR1 reads SGDLS; CDR2 reads YYNGEE. The CDR3 consists of 13 residues. Deletions cut 6 bases from V and 1 base from J, with 9 bases between. CDR3 nucleotide sequence: TGTGCCAGCACCCGCGGGGGCACAGATACGCAGTATTTT. Encoded protein: CASTRGGTDTQYF.

This sequence joins TRBV6-1 and TRBJ2-1; D possibly matches TRBD1 or TRBD2 (5 bases each). In germline, CDR1 is MNHNS, CDR2 SASEGT. The CDR3 totals 15 residues. V lost 2 bases, J lost 12 bases, and 20 bases lay in between. The DNA of the CDR3 is TGTGCCAGCAGTGAATCTGGGGGTATACGCGTTGCGCAGTTCTTC. Protein sequence: CASSESGGIRVAQFF.

The chain links TRBV5-6 to TRBJ1-6; D call uncertain. V was pared by 4 bases and J by 6 bases, with 17 bases between. The CDR3 is 16 residues long. Germline CDR1 is SGHDT and CDR2 is YYEEEE. In DNA form, the CDR3 reads TGTGCCAGCAGCCCACGATCGGGAATTGGTAATTCACCCCTCCACTTT. Encoded protein: CASSPRSGIGNSPLHF.

This clone was recorded only once. This chain connects TRBV10-3 to TRBJ1-2; D not certain. The CDR3 contains 13 residues. Germline V lookup: CDR1 ENHRY, CDR2 SYGVKD. Trimming removed 0 bases from V and 3 bases from J, with 5 bases in between. CDR3 nucleotides: TGTGCCATCAGTGAGTCCGGGGACTATGGCTACACCTTC. Translation gives CAISESGDYGYTF.

V and J are TRBV19 and TRBJ1-3, with D tentatively TRBD1 (6 bases). From germline, CDR1 is LNHDA and CDR2 SQIVND (reference sequence). The CDR3 runs to 16 residues. The V gene lost 9 bases and the J gene lost 0 bases, with 18 bases spanning the gap. The CDR3 sequence: CASRGESTPSGNTIYF. In nucleotides, the CDR3 is TGTGCCAGCAGGGGAGAGTCCACCCCCTCTGGAAACACCATATATTTT.

The chain has TRBV19 and TRBJ1-2, with D possibly TRBD1 on 6 matching bases. Trimming removed 7 bases from V and 4 bases from J, with 22 bases in between. The CDR3 loop spans 16 amino acids. CDR1 is LNHDA and CDR2 is SQIVND in the germline V gene (reference sequence). CDR3 nucleotides: TGTGCCAGTACCAAAAGGTGGACAGATACCTTCTATGGCTACACCTTC. It translates to CASTKRWTDTFYGYTF.

This clone was counted only a few times. The rearrangement uses TRBV9 and TRBJ2-3, with 8 bases matching TRBD2. The CDR3 length is 17 residues. Per germline, CDR1 SGDLS and CDR2 YYNGEE. Trimming took 4 bases from V and 2 from J; bases not matched to a gene: 12. CDR3 sequence: CASSPTGGRGVTDTQYF. The DNA for the CDR3 is TGTGCCAGCAGCCCTACGGGGGGGCGGGGGGTCACAGATACGCAGTATTTT.

This chain uses TRBV5-1 with TRBJ2-2; 8 bases are a match to TRBD1. The CDR3 spans 14 residues. Germline CDR1 is SGHRS and CDR2 is YFSETQ. Germline trimming cut 4 bases from V and 4 bases from J; bases unmatched to any gene: 3. The CDR3 sequence: CASSTGQGTGELFF. CDR3 coding DNA: TGCGCCAGCAGCACTGGACAGGGCACCGGGGAGCTGTTTTTT.

The chain carries TRBV5-4 and TRBJ1-2, with a tentative D call TRBD1 (6 bases). This CDR3 has 15 amino acids. From germline, CDR1 is SGHNT and CDR2 YYREEE (reference sequence). Trimming shortened V by 1 base and J by 2 bases, and 12 bases separated the two germline ends. Here the CDR3 DNA reads TGTGCCAGCAGCTTGATGGGGGCGGGGAACTATGGCTACACCTTC. It yields the protein CASSLMGAGNYGYTF.

This clone is a singleton in its sample. The chain is built from TRBV7-9 and TRBJ2-7; D is tentatively TRBD1 or TRBD2 (5 bases each). This CDR3 spans 15 amino acids. V was cut by 4 bases and J by 0 bases, with 13 bases left in between. Germline V lookup: CDR1 SEHNR, CDR2 FQNEAQ (reference sequence). CDR3 region: CASSSLGAISYEQYF. The DNA of the CDR3 is TGTGCCAGCAGCTCCCTCGGGGCGATCTCCTACGAGCAGTACTTC.

V and J are TRBV7-9 and TRBJ1-4, with D unresolved. The length of the CDR3 is 13 residues. The V and J ends lost 1 base and 2 bases respectively, with 2 bases between them. CDR1 and CDR2 (germline): SEHNR, FQNEAQ (reference sequence). The CDR3 nucleotides are TGTGCCAGCAGCTTAGATACTAATGAAAAACTGTTTTTT. This sequence encodes CASSLDTNEKLFF.

This clone appeared a single time. The chain links TRBV19 to TRBJ1-2, with D possibly being TRBD1 (5 bases). Germline V gene sequence: CDR1 LNHDA, CDR2 SQIVND (reference sequence). Deletions cut 4 bases from V and 2 bases from J, with 17 bases between. This CDR3 is built from 16 residues. CDR3 loop: CASSTSRQISNYGYTF. The CDR3 coding sequence is TGTGCCAGTAGTACCTCTCGACAGATATCAAACTATGGCTACACCTTC. The full variable domain, its missing parts supplied by reference TRBV19 and TRBJ1-2, is DGGITQSPKYLFRKEGQNVTLSCEQNLNHDAMYWYRQDPGQGLRLIYYSQIVNDFQKGDIAEGYSVSREKKESFPLTVTSAQKNPTAFYLCASSTSRQISNYGYTFGSGTRLTVV.

This clone was observed a single time. The V call is TRBV5-5, the J call TRBJ2-1, with D maybe TRBD2 (5 bases). Per the germline V gene, CDR1 is SGHKS and CDR2 is YYEKEE (reference sequence). The CDR3 spans 15 residues. V was shortened by 4 bases and J by 3 bases, with 14 bases between the two germline ends. The CDR3 reads CASSLTGSNYNEQFF. The CDR3 DNA is TGTGCCAGCAGCCTTACGGGGAGTAACTACAATGAGCAGTTCTTC.

The chain is built from TRBV11-2 and TRBJ1-2; D is uncertain. Trimming removed 1 base at V and 6 bases at J, with 9 bases between. This CDR3 is 13 amino acids long. Germline V gene data show CDR1 as SGHAT and CDR2 as FQNNGV. CDR3 nucleotides: TGTGCCAGCAGCTTAGCGGCCGGGAATGGCTACACCTTC. It yields the protein CASSLAAGNGYTF.

V and J are TRBV6-5 and TRBJ1-1; TRBD1 agrees at 8 bases. Unmatched junction bases numbered 2, after V lost 5 bases and J lost 0 bases. The CDR3 runs 14 residues. Germline assignment: CDR1 MNHEY and CDR2 SVGAGI. CDR3 coding DNA: TGTGCCAGCAGTCTGGACAGGGTGAACACTGAAGCTTTCTTT. This encodes CASSLDRVNTEAFF.

The chain carries TRBV11-3 and TRBJ2-7; D call uncertain. The CDR3 loop spans 14 amino acids. CDR1 SGHNT and CDR2 YENEEA come from the germline V gene. V lost 3 bases, J lost 2 bases, and 11 bases lay in between. The CDR3 sequence is CASSFVGKAYEQYF. In DNA, the CDR3 is TGTGCCAGCAGCTTCGTGGGGAAGGCCTACGAGCAGTACTTC.

J is TRBJ1-6 and V is TRBV7-2; D gene unclear. The CDR3 runs to 16 residues. CDR1 SGHTA and CDR2 FQGNSA come from the germline V gene. The germline V and J ends were trimmed by 1 base and 7 bases, with 14 bases remaining between them. CDR3: CASSLGVTRGNSPLHF. Written as DNA, the CDR3 is TGTGCCAGCAGCTTAGGAGTGACCCGAGGGAATTCACCCCTCCACTTT. The variable domain in full, with the rest retrieved from reference TRBV7-2 and TRBJ1-6, is GAGVSQSPSNKVTEKGKDVELRCDPISGHTALYWYRQSLGQGLEFLIYFQGNSAPDKSGLPSDRFSAERTGGSVSTLTIQRTQQEDSAVYLCASSLGVTRGNSPLHFGNGTRLTVT.

This chain uses TRBV4-3 with TRBJ1-6; no clear D gene. The germline CDR1 and CDR2 sequences are LGHNA and YSLEER. The CDR3 loop spans 13 amino acids. With 2 bases removed from V and 8 bases from J, the gap between germline ends came to 7 bases. CDR3 in amino acids: CASSQREHSPLHF. CDR3 DNA: TGCGCCAGCAGCCAAAGAGAACATTCACCCCTCCACTTT.

The gene calls are TRBV27 and TRBJ1-1; perhaps TRBD1 as D (6 bases). The V gene's germline CDR1 is MNHEY and CDR2 SMNVEV (reference sequence). The CDR3 loop spans 14 amino acids. Trimming cost V 3 bases and J 8 bases, with 16 bases left between them. The CDR3 loop reads CASSFRGGLGEAFF. DNA of the CDR3: TGTGCCAGCAGTTTCCGAGGGGGATTGGGGGAAGCTTTCTTT.

The gene calls are TRBV5-1 and TRBJ1-3, with D possibly TRBD1 on 5 matching bases. V was pared by 4 bases and J by 0 bases, with 14 bases between. CDR1 is SGHRS and CDR2 is YFSETQ in the germline V gene. The CDR3 runs to 16 residues. This CDR3 is CASSSGHINSGNTIYF. Written as DNA, the CDR3 is TGCGCCAGCAGCAGTGGACACATCAACTCTGGAAACACCATATATTTT. Supplemented by reference TRBV5-1 and TRBJ1-3, the full variable domain reads KAGVTQTPRYLIKTRGQQVTLSCSPISGHRSVSWYQQTPGQGLQFLFEYFSETQRNKGNFPGRFSGRQFSNSRSEMNVSTLELGDSALYLCASSSGHINSGNTIYFGEGSWLTVV.

This sequence joins TRBV5-1 and TRBJ1-3, with D perhaps matching TRBD1 (6 bases). V was shortened by 0 bases and J by 0 bases, with 16 bases between the two germline ends. Per germline, CDR1 SGHRS and CDR2 YFSETQ. The CDR3 extends over 18 amino acids. The CDR3 nucleotides read TGCGCCAGCAGCTTGGAGGGGGTCAGGGCGACCTCTGGAAACACCATATATTTT. This sequence encodes CASSLEGVRATSGNTIYF.

The chain carries TRBV27 and TRBJ2-1, with D tentatively TRBD2 (5 bases). The ends were cut back, 4 bases at V and 7 bases at J, with 14 bases in the middle. The CDR3 has 14 residues. Germline assignment: CDR1 MNHEY and CDR2 SMNVEV (reference sequence). In nucleotides, the CDR3 is TGTGCCAGCAGTTCCCGGACGGGAAGGAATGAGCAGTTCTTC. As protein: CASSSRTGRNEQFF.

This rearrangement joins TRBV28 to TRBJ2-3; the D gene is possibly TRBD2 (5 bases). With 7 bases removed from V and 5 bases from J, the gap between germline ends came to 13 bases. This CDR3 has 13 amino acids. Germline V gene data show CDR1 as MDHEN and CDR2 as SYDVKM. This chain's CDR3 is CASTKRRLDTQYF. The CDR3 DNA follows: TGTGCCAGCACGAAGCGGAGGTTAGATACGCAGTATTTT.

The rearrangement joins TRBV10-3 to TRBJ1-1; D is possibly TRBD1 (6 bases). Germline-derived CDR1 and CDR2 are ENHRY and SYGVKD. The CDR3 has 14 residues. V lost 6 bases, J lost 2 bases, and 13 bases lay in between. Here the CDR3 DNA reads TGTGCCATCAGCCCAATAGGGGGAAACACTGAAGCTTTCTTT. This gives the protein CAISPIGGNTEAFF.

This chain uses TRBV7-8 with TRBJ1-2; a possible D gene is TRBD1 (6 bases). V gave up 6 bases and J gave up 2 bases, with 10 bases separating them. The CDR3 runs 13 residues. Per germline, CDR1 SGHVS and CDR2 FQNEAQ. CDR3 in DNA: TGTGCCAGCAGTGATACAGGGAACTATGGCTACACCTTC. Protein: CASSDTGNYGYTF.

The V and J genes are TRBV6-1 and TRBJ1-4; no reliable D call. Trimming removed 2 bases at V and 8 bases at J, with 15 bases between. Looked up from germline, CDR1 is MNHNS and CDR2 is SASEGT. The CDR3 sequence is 15 residues long. CDR3 DNA sequence: TGTGCCAGCAGTGAAAATAGTCAGGCTGGCGAAAAACTGTTTTTT. Translating gives CASSENSQAGEKLFF.

The CDR3 is CASSSQRQGRWAFF. As DNA, the CDR3 is TGTGCCAGCAGCTCCCAGAGACAGGGCCGGTGGGCTTTCTTT. The chain uses TRBV11-3 and TRBJ1-1; TRBD1 agrees at 7 bases. This CDR3 has 14 residues. With 4 bases clipped from V and 11 bases from J, the junction kept 13 bases outside the gene matches. In germline, CDR1 is SGHNT, CDR2 YENEEA.